The 27 T cell receptor beta chains reported below all come from one sample, sequenced in a study of T cell responses to AZD1222 COVID-19 vaccine (dated by TCRdb to the early 2020s). The sample's time point label, in plain terms: about 28 days (+/-7) after the second vaccine dose. Preparation of the library involved the immunoSEQ multiplex PCR assay. This immuneACCESS table, as held by TCRdb, lists in-frame sequences with V and J called but not all clones. Of the missing ones, under half trace to an unresolved V gene in checked studies; the others have no known cause. This sample holds 90,000 to 150,000 clones; around 92% were observed only once. About 7.5% of the sample lies in the top ten. This specimen consisted of peripheral blood, obtained 28 days after the second AZD1222 dose. The origin of the receptors is an adult who received the AZD1222 COVID-19 vaccine.

The rearrangement uses TRBV10-3 and TRBJ2-3; 7 positions agree with TRBD1. This CDR3 is built from 15 residues. The germline gives CDR1 ENHRY, CDR2 SYGVKD. The trim removed 4 bases at V and 0 bases at J, leaving 4 bases unmatched. CDR3 sequence (DNA): TGTGCCATCAGTGCAGACAGGGCGAGCACAGATACGCAGTATTTT. Translating it yields CAISADRASTDTQYF.

The genes are TRBV6-4 and TRBJ2-2, with 7 bases lining up with TRBD1. Germline V CDR1 and CDR2: MRHNA, SNTAGT. Trimming cost V 3 bases and J 4 bases; bases outside gene matches: 2. The CDR3 consists of 14 residues. DNA of the CDR3: TGTGCCAGCAGTGAAACAGGGGCCACCGGGGAGCTGTTTTTT. Protein product: CASSETGATGELFF.

The chain has TRBV28 and TRBJ2-1; a weak D match, TRBD2 (6 bases). Per germline, CDR1 MDHEN and CDR2 SYDVKM. V gave up 5 bases and J gave up 8 bases, with 25 bases separating them. The CDR3 runs to 17 residues. The CDR3 region has the DNA TGTGCCAGCAGTGCTAGCGTCTCGGATGCCGGGGTGGATGAGCAGTTCTTC. This translates into CASSASVSDAGVDEQFF. Full variable domain (rest looked up from reference TRBV28 and TRBJ2-1): DVKVTQSSRYLVKRTGEKVFLECVQDMDHENMFWYRQDPGLGLRLIYFSYDVKMKEKGDIPEGYSVSREKKERFSLILESASTNQTSMYLCASSASVSDAGVDEQFFGPGTRLTVL.

The chain is built from TRBV27 and TRBJ2-7; 8 bases map to TRBD1. V lost 4 bases, J lost 2 bases, and 7 bases stayed unmatched. Per germline, CDR1 MNHEY and CDR2 SMNVEV (reference sequence). CDR3 length: 15 residues. The CDR3 here is CASSWVGQGTYEQYF. CDR3 coding DNA: TGTGCCAGCAGTTGGGTCGGACAGGGAACCTACGAGCAGTACTTC.

The chain uses TRBV27 and TRBJ1-1; D is ambiguous. V was pared by 6 bases and J by 0 bases, with 20 bases between. The germline V gene has CDR1 MNHEY and CDR2 SMNVEV (reference sequence). This CDR3 is built from 17 residues. CDR3 sequence: CASSLRKVQLMNTEAFF. CDR3 nucleotides: TGTGCCAGCAGCCTAAGAAAAGTACAGTTAATGAACACTGAAGCTTTCTTT.

The chain carries TRBV29-1 and TRBJ2-1, with D possibly being TRBD1 (6 bases). Per the germline V gene, CDR1 is SQVTM and CDR2 is ANQGSEA. CDR3 size: 13 residues. V was cut by 7 bases and J by 0 bases, with 10 bases left in between. The CDR3 spells CSAMDSSYNEQFF. For the CDR3, the DNA is TGCAGCGCAATGGACAGCTCCTACAATGAGCAGTTCTTC.

This sequence joins TRBV10-3 and TRBJ1-2, with D maybe TRBD1 (6 bases). V was pared by 2 bases and J by 7 bases, with 14 bases between. Germline CDR1 and CDR2: ENHRY and SYGVKD. The CDR3 consists of 14 residues. The CDR3 reads CAISEGQSVGGYTF. As DNA, the CDR3 is TGTGCCATCAGTGAGGGACAGTCTGTCGGTGGCTACACCTTC.

The chain joins TRBV2 to TRBJ1-1; 9 bases are shared with TRBD1. V trimming: 6 bases; J trimming: 7 bases; junction bases outside the gene matches: 6. This CDR3 has 13 amino acids. Germline V CDR1 and CDR2: SNHLY, FYNNEI. The chain's CDR3 is CASRGQGIIEAFF. The CDR3 coding sequence is TGTGCCAGCAGGGGACAGGGAATAATTGAAGCTTTCTTT.

This sequence joins TRBV9 and TRBJ1-6, with D perhaps TRBD1 (5 bases). V was pared by 3 bases and J by 4 bases, with 8 bases between. Germline CDR1 reads SGDLS; CDR2 reads YYNGEE. The CDR3 has 14 amino acids. The CDR3 DNA sequence: TGTGCCAGCAGCGCACAGGCTTATAATTCACCCCTCCACTTT. Translated: CASSAQAYNSPLHF.

The chain employs TRBV18 and TRBJ1-4; 10 nucleotides align to TRBD1. Trimming removed 5 bases from V and 4 bases from J; junction bases left unmatched: 1. The CDR3 runs to 14 residues. CDR1 is KGHSH, CDR2 LQKENI, per germline. CDR3 coding DNA: TGTGCCAGCTCAAGGGACAGGGGTAATGAAAAACTGTTTTTT. Translating gives CASSRDRGNEKLFF.

This chain links TRBV19 with TRBJ2-7; D is uncertain. The CDR3 length is 13 residues. Trimming took 3 bases from V and 3 from J, leaving 9 bases between them. Looked up from germline, CDR1 is LNHDA and CDR2 is SQIVND (reference sequence). The CDR3 protein is CASSINTRYEQYF. The CDR3, as DNA: TGTGCCAGTAGTATTAACACACGCTACGAGCAGTACTTC. Using reference TRBV19 and TRBJ2-7 for the parts outside the CDR3, the full variable domain is DGGITQSPKYLFRKEGQNVTLSCEQNLNHDAMYWYRQDPGQGLRLIYYSQIVNDFQKGDIAEGYSVSREKKESFPLTVTSAQKNPTAFYLCASSINTRYEQYFGPGTRLTVT.

The rearrangement uses TRBV14 and TRBJ2-3; 8 bases align to TRBD2. Germline V lookup: CDR1 SGHDN, CDR2 FVKESK. After removal of 4 bases from V and 2 bases from J, the junction contained 5 bases not matched to a gene. The CDR3 has 15 amino acids. The CDR3 is CASSLLAGYTDTQYF. CDR3 DNA: TGTGCCAGCAGCCTCCTAGCGGGCTACACAGATACGCAGTATTTT.

CDR3 sequence reads: CASSLDGGEVYNEQFF. The CDR3, as DNA: TGTGCCAGCAGCTTAGACGGGGGAGAGGTCTACAATGAGCAGTTCTTC. The chain has TRBV7-8 and TRBJ2-1, with D perhaps TRBD2 (6 bases). Trimming removed 1 base from V and 3 bases from J, with 13 bases in between. This CDR3 spans 16 amino acids. From germline, CDR1 is SGHVS and CDR2 FQNEAQ. Drawing the rest from reference TRBV7-8 and TRBJ2-1, the complete variable domain is GAGVSQSPRYKVAKRGQDVALRCDPISGHVSLFWYQQALGQGPEFLTYFQNEAQLDKSGLPSDRFFAERPEGSVSTLKIQRTQQEDSAVYLCASSLDGGEVYNEQFFGPGTRLTVL.

In DNA, the CDR3 is TGTGCCAGTAGTATAGGGGGGACAGCCTCCTACGAGCAGTACTTC. It translates to CASSIGGTASYEQYF. The chain employs TRBV19 and TRBJ2-7; 7 bases fit TRBD1. The germline CDR1 and CDR2 sequences are LNHDA and SQIVND (reference sequence). The CDR3 runs to 15 residues. The ends lost 1 base at V and 0 bases at J; junction bases unmatched: 3.

This chain connects TRBV19 to TRBJ2-4; maybe TRBD2 (6 bases). The germline V gene has CDR1 LNHDA and CDR2 SQIVND (reference sequence). This CDR3 contains 13 residues. V was pared by 6 bases and J by 9 bases, with 15 bases between. CDR3 in DNA: TGTGCCAGTAGGGCTAGCGATCCGCTCATTCAGTACTTC. Its protein product is CASRASDPLIQYF.

The V gene is TRBV19, the J gene TRBJ1-2, with D unresolved. The CDR3 runs 14 residues. CDR1 LNHDA and CDR2 SQIVND come from the germline V gene (reference sequence). The ends were cut back, 7 bases at V and 1 base at J, with 13 bases in the middle. CDR3 region: CASTGGLINYGYTF. The DNA for the CDR3 is TGTGCCAGTACTGGCGGACTGATTAACTATGGCTACACCTTC.

The count of this clone is one. The V gene is TRBV5-4, the J gene TRBJ1-5; possible D gene TRBD1, 5 bases. V was pared by 4 bases and J by 8 bases, with 19 bases between. Germline V gives CDR1 SGHNT, CDR2 YYREEE (reference sequence). The CDR3 totals 15 residues. CDR3 nucleotides: TGTGCCAGCAGCGTTGACCCGGGGGGATCAAAGCCCCAGCATTTT. Translated: CASSVDPGGSKPQHF.

The rearrangement links TRBV5-1 to TRBJ2-5; tentative D call: TRBD2 (5 bases). V was pared by 0 bases and J by 8 bases, with 11 bases between. Germline CDR1 SGHRS, CDR2 YFSETQ. The CDR3 totals 13 residues. CDR3 residues: CASSLEGSGTQYF. The DNA of the CDR3 is TGCGCCAGCAGCTTGGAAGGCAGCGGTACCCAGTACTTC.

The chain recombines TRBV7-8 with TRBJ2-2; D not resolved. Germline V CDR1 and CDR2: SGHVS, FQNEAQ. CDR3 size: 13 residues. V was pared by 7 bases and J by 2 bases, with 8 bases between. The CDR3 reads CASIQTNTGELFF. In nucleotides, the CDR3 is TGTGCCAGCATCCAGACTAACACCGGGGAGCTGTTTTTT.

The chain couples TRBV5-5 to TRBJ2-7; D remains ambiguous. CDR1 and CDR2 (germline): SGHKS, YYEKEE (reference sequence). Trimming left V 0 bases short and J 3 bases short, with 7 bases between. The CDR3 extends over 13 amino acids. This chain's CDR3 is CASSLERHYEQYF. The CDR3 DNA is TGTGCCAGCAGCTTGGAAAGACACTACGAGCAGTACTTC.

This chain joins TRBV7-9 and TRBJ1-3; D is unresolved. This CDR3 spans 14 amino acids. V was cut by 1 base and J by 3 bases, with 7 bases left in between. CDR1 is SEHNR, CDR2 FQNEAQ, per germline (reference sequence). The DNA of the CDR3 is TGTGCCAGCAGCTTAGACGGGAGTGGAAACACCATATATTTT. Amino acids: CASSLDGSGNTIYF.

The chain is built from TRBV18 and TRBJ1-1; D may be TRBD1 (5 bases). The germline gives CDR1 KGHSH, CDR2 LQKENI. V shed 2 bases and J shed 4 bases, with 14 bases lying between them. This CDR3 spans 15 amino acids. CDR3 sequence reads: CASSPVVGEGTEAFF. The CDR3 bases are TGTGCCAGCTCACCAGTGGTAGGGGAGGGCACTGAAGCTTTCTTT.

This rearrangement joins TRBV2 to TRBJ1-2; D might be TRBD1 (5 bases). The CDR3 spans 12 residues. Trimming took 10 bases from V and 1 from J, leaving 10 bases between them. Germline V gene data show CDR1 as SNHLY and CDR2 as FYNNEI. The CDR3, as DNA: TGTGCCAACCAAGACAGTAACTATGGCTACACCTTC. It encodes CANQDSNYGYTF.

This chain connects TRBV25-1 to TRBJ1-1; TRBD1 agrees at 12 bases. V gave up 4 bases and J gave up 8 bases; unmatched junction bases: 2. Germline CDR1 and CDR2: MGHDK and SYGVNS. The CDR3 spans 13 residues. The CDR3 reads CASSGDRGREAFF. The CDR3 nucleotides read TGTGCCAGCAGTGGGGACAGGGGGCGCGAAGCTTTCTTT.

There are a few counts of this clone. The chain carries TRBV7-9 and TRBJ1-2; TRBD1 matches 11 bases. Trimming removed 5 bases from V and 7 bases from J; junction bases left unmatched: 6. The germline CDR1 and CDR2 sequences are SEHNR and FQNEAQ (reference sequence). This CDR3 has 14 residues. The CDR3 loop reads CASSVGQGAGGYTF. In nucleotides, the CDR3 is TGTGCCAGCAGCGTCGGACAGGGGGCTGGTGGCTACACCTTC.

V and J are TRBV3-1 (or the pseudogene TRBV3-2) and TRBJ2-1; D is ambiguous. Trimming took off 6 bases at V and 9 bases at J, with 18 bases between the two ends. Per the germline V gene, CDR1 is LGHDT and CDR2 is YNNKEL (reference sequence). This CDR3 is 14 amino acids long. CDR3 in amino acids: CASSDLHGPGEQFF. The DNA for the CDR3 is TGTGCCAGCAGTGATCTTCACGGCCCCGGTGAGCAGTTCTTC.

The V and J genes are TRBV7-8 and TRBJ1-5, with no clear D. Germline loops: CDR1 SGHVS, CDR2 FQNEAQ. The V end lost 1 base, the J end lost 5 bases, and 12 bases lay between the germline ends. The length of the CDR3 is 15 residues. The CDR3 sequence is CASSLGGGGYQPQHF. CDR3 in DNA: TGTGCCAGCAGCTTAGGTGGCGGAGGATATCAGCCCCAGCATTTT.